Below are 6 T cell receptor beta chains sequenced from a single sample in a study of shared clonotypes between healthy human individuals. Naive CD8 cells comprised CD45RO-negative, CCR7-positively selected cells, excluding terminally differentiated effector memory CD45RA+ cells. Method: immunoSEQ multiplex PCR; TCRdb's copy keeps in-frame clones and lacks some. The table lists under 600,000 clones, 98% of them singletons. What was sequenced was naive CD8+ T cells sorted from blood. These receptors were collected from a young man in good health.

The J gene is TRBJ1-5, the V gene TRBV4-3, with TRBD1 matching 7 bases. V was pared by 3 bases and J by 0 bases, with 2 bases of the junction left unmatched. CDR1 and CDR2 (germline): LGHNA, YSLEER. The CDR3 has 15 amino acids. The CDR3 DNA follows: TGCGCCAGCAGCCAGGGGGACAGTAGCAATCAGCCCCAGCATTTT. The encoded protein is CASSQGDSSNQPQHF.

The chain combines TRBV27 with TRBJ2-1; D is unresolved. The CDR3 length is 15 residues. V lost 5 bases to trimming and J lost 3 bases, with 14 bases between them. Germline V gene data show CDR1 as MNHEY and CDR2 as SMNVEV (reference sequence). The CDR3 here is CASSPQEGNYNEQFF. CDR3 nucleotides: TGTGCCAGCAGTCCCCAGGAAGGAAACTACAATGAGCAGTTCTTC.

V usage is TRBV5-8 and J usage is TRBJ2-1; D is perhaps TRBD1 (6 bases). CDR1 is SGHTS and CDR2 is YDEGEE in the germline V gene. Trimming shortened V by 2 bases and J by 5 bases, and 17 bases separated the two germline ends. The CDR3 has 16 residues. CDR3 region: CASSFIFGTPDNEQFF. The CDR3 nucleotides are TGTGCCAGCAGCTTTATTTTCGGGACACCTGACAATGAGCAGTTCTTC.

The V call is TRBV27, the J call TRBJ2-7; a possible D gene is TRBD2 (6 bases). V was clipped by 5 bases and J by 1 base, with 18 bases between them. In germline, CDR1 is MNHEY, CDR2 SMNVEV (reference sequence). This CDR3 contains 16 residues. The CDR3 DNA reads TGTGCCAGCAGTACCTTAGCGGCACCTTCATCCTACGAGCAGTACTTC. This sequence encodes CASSTLAAPSSYEQYF.

This clone was counted once. The chain is built from TRBV7-6 and TRBJ2-3, with D possibly TRBD1 on 6 matching bases. The V gene lost 1 base and the J gene lost 11 bases, with 19 bases spanning the gap. In germline, CDR1 is SGHVS, CDR2 FNYEAQ. CDR3 length: 15 residues. Written as DNA, the CDR3 is TGTGCCAGCAGCTTAGAGGGGGAGCTGGGGGATGAGCAGTATTTT. This codes for CASSLEGELGDEQYF.

The chain carries TRBV13 and TRBJ2-7; D is uncertain. Germline V gives CDR1 PRHDT, CDR2 FYEKMQ (reference sequence). The CDR3 is 13 residues long. The V end was cut by 4 bases, the J end by 0 bases, with 7 bases between. The CDR3 region is CASSYASSYEQYF. The CDR3 nucleotides are TGTGCCAGCAGCTACGCCTCCTCCTACGAGCAGTACTTC.